This T cell receptor (beta chain) was identified during a study of blood T cell repertoires in COVID-19. In the study overall: There were acute and convalescent COVID-19 samples, and they came from the United States, Italy and Spain. Sources were T cells, B-cell-depleted T cells, or PBMCs; the material itself was cDNA or gDNA.

Original methodology: Reference gene primer amplification gave nucleated cell count estimates. Method: immunoSEQ multiplex PCR; TCRdb's copy keeps in-frame clones and lacks some. The V and J calls and clone size are taken from that table; D and trimming were inferred from the DNA. The data show 100,000 or so clones, with around 80% seen just once and 9.8% held by the top ten. The CDR3 sequence is 13 residues long. Trimming shortened V by 6 bases and J by 6 bases, and 14 bases separated the two germline ends. Material for sequencing was peripheral blood. This TCR was sampled from a man aged 60 to 69 with active or convalescent COVID-19. The chain has TRBV12-3 or TRBV12-4 and TRBJ1-2, with D unclear. CDR3 nucleotides: TGTGCCAGCAGCCGCAGAGGTTCGGATGGCTACACCTTC. This sequence encodes CASSRRGSDGYTF.